The 10 T cell receptor beta chains reported below all come from one sample, sequenced in a study of neurological immune-mediated disorders. As for time point: longitudinal time-point 3. One entry per CDR3 protein results from TCRdb running MiXCR on the 5' RACE reads. The sample lists approximately 47,000 distinct CDR3 sequences, 9.5% to 15% occurring once. Sequences were obtained from PBMCs. The source is a male donor with HTLV-1-associated myelopathy (HAM/TSP).

In its sample, this clonotype was seen many times. This chain links TRBV28 with TRBJ2-5; TRBD1 or TRBD2 may be the D gene (6 bases each). CDR1 MDHEN and CDR2 SYDVKM come from the germline V gene. Trimming took 10 bases from V and 6 from J, leaving 18 bases between them. The CDR3 has 13 residues. The CDR3: CATEIGGRKTQYF. In DNA form, the CDR3 reads TGTGCCACCGAGATCGGGGGCAGGAAGACCCAGTACTTC. Drawing the rest from reference TRBV28 and TRBJ2-5, the complete variable domain is DVKVTQSSRYLVKRTGEKVFLECVQDMDHENMFWYRQDPGLGLRLIYFSYDVKMKEKGDIPEGYSVSREKKERFSLILESASTNQTSMYLCATEIGGRKTQYFGPGTRLLVL.

This clonotype was detected ten times or more. This chain joins TRBV4-1 and TRBJ2-7; weak D call: TRBD2 (5 bases). The CDR3 has 15 residues. Trimming stripped 1 base from V and 3 bases from J, with 13 bases between. The V gene's germline CDR1 is MGHRA and CDR2 YSYEKL. The CDR3 is CASSQAGNVNYEQYF. In nucleotides, the CDR3 is TGCGCCAGCAGCCAAGCCGGGAACGTAAACTACGAGCAGTACTTC.

The sample holds many counts of this clonotype. V is TRBV7-6 and J is TRBJ2-3; 12 positions match TRBD2. CDR1 is SGHVS and CDR2 is FNYEAQ in the germline V gene. This CDR3 has 15 residues. The V gene end was trimmed by 7 bases and the J gene end by 4 bases; junction bases not matched to a gene: 6. The CDR3 DNA sequence: TGTGCCAGCAACCCCGGGACTAGCGGGTCAGATACGCAGTATTTT. Amino acids: CASNPGTSGSDTQYF.

Judged by abundance, this clonotype is medium-sized (0.01 to 0.1%). The chain couples TRBV20-1 to TRBJ2-1; 9 bases line up with TRBD1. The CDR3 spans 15 residues. Germline CDR1 reads DFQATT; CDR2 reads SNEGSKA (reference sequence). Trimming at V came to 5 bases and at J to 7 bases, leaving 12 bases not matched to a gene. This CDR3 is CSAQRLDRGENEQFF. As DNA, the CDR3 is TGCAGTGCTCAAAGACTGGACAGGGGAGAGAATGAGCAGTTCTTC.

This clonotype occurred many times. The CDR3 here is CASSRRTSPQETQYF. The CDR3 nucleotides read TGTGCCAGCAGCCGACGGACTAGCCCCCAAGAGACCCAGTACTTC. The J gene is TRBJ2-5, the V gene TRBV13; 8 nucleotides line up with TRBD2. The CDR3 has 15 residues. V was pared by 5 bases and J by 1 base, with 6 bases of the junction left unmatched. Looked up from germline, CDR1 is PRHDT and CDR2 is FYEKMQ (reference sequence). Complete variable domain (other parts from reference TRBV13 and TRBJ2-5): AAGVIQSPRHLIKEKRETATLKCYPIPRHDTVYWYQQGPGQDPQFLISFYEKMQSDKGSIPDRFSAQQFSDYHSELNMSSLELGDSALYFCASSRRTSPQETQYFGPGTRLLVL.

This clonotype has at least ten counts. The genes are TRBV20-1 and TRBJ1-1; D gene unclear. Per the germline V gene, CDR1 is DFQATT and CDR2 is SNEGSKA (reference sequence). The CDR3 spans 12 residues. This chain's CDR3 is CSVRHLNTEAFF. CDR3 sequence (DNA): TGCAGCGTTCGACACCTGAACACTGAAGCTTTCTTT.

This clonotype was detected only a few times. The rearrangement links TRBV20-1 to TRBJ2-3, with D possibly TRBD2 on 6 matching bases. The CDR3 loop spans 17 amino acids. V lost 0 bases and J 0 bases, leaving 16 bases between the germline ends. Germline V gene lookup returns CDR1 DFQATT and CDR2 SNEGSKA (reference sequence). The CDR3 region has the DNA TGCAGTGCTAGAGATGCAACGGGGGACTCTAGCACAGATACGCAGTATTTT. It is translated as CSARDATGDSSTDTQYF.

This clonotype showed up many times. The chain carries TRBV10-2 and TRBJ1-2; possible D gene TRBD1, 5 bases. The CDR3 consists of 14 residues. CDR1 and CDR2 (germline): WSHSY, SAAADI. V lost 0 bases, J lost 8 bases, and 13 bases lay in between. CDR3 in DNA: TGCGCCAGCAGTGAGTCGGGAGGGGCGCAAGGCTACACCTTC. It translates to CASSESGGAQGYTF.

This clonotype appeared many times. The chain is built from TRBV10-3 and TRBJ1-1, with TRBD1 identical over 9 bases. The V and J ends lost 7 bases and 3 bases, in that order; junction bases with no gene match: 3. The germline V gene encodes CDR1 ENHRY and CDR2 SYGVKD. The CDR3 has 13 amino acids. CDR3 coding DNA: TGTGCCATCAAACAGGGGGCGCACACTGAAGCTTTCTTT. It is translated as CAIKQGAHTEAFF.

This clonotype was counted at least ten times. The chain is built from TRBV3-1 and TRBJ2-7; TRBD2 aligns across 11 bases. J was trimmed by 3 bases and V by 5 bases; bases with no gene match: 6. Germline V lookup: CDR1 LGHDT, CDR2 YNNKEL (reference sequence). The CDR3 runs to 15 residues. The CDR3 DNA follows: TGTGCCAGCAGCGGAGGGACTAGCGGATACTACGAGCAGTACTTC. Residues: CASSGGTSGYYEQYF.